These T cell receptor beta chains were read from a single sample in a study of T cell responses to AZD1222 COVID-19 vaccine. Sequencing was performed with immunoSEQ multiplex PCR; in TCRdb, only in-frame clones are kept and a portion is missing. The sample has 60,000 to 90,000 clones, roughly 87% seen once. The sample here was peripheral blood, taken 28 days after the second AZD1222 dose. All receptors come from an adult who received the AZD1222 COVID-19 vaccine. Both conserved end residues are part of each CDR3. D genes are given only for firm matches. A row's size may be missing; if present it is once, few, many or a size class.

D: .; size: .; V: TRBV3-1/TRBV3-2; J: TRBJ2-1; DNA: TGTGCCAGCAGCCAAGCCGGGGGAGGCTCCTACAATGAGCAGTTCTTC; CDR3: CASSQAGGGSYNEQFF
D: .; size: .; V: TRBV6-5; J: TRBJ2-5; DNA: TGTGCCAGCAGTTACGGGTCCCAGCAAGAGACCCAGTACTTC; CDR3: CASSYGSQQETQYF
D: .; size: .; V: TRBV27; J: TRBJ2-1; DNA: TGTGCCAGCAGTCGCCCTTCCTACAATGAGCAGTTCTTC; CDR3: CASSRPSYNEQFF
D: .; size: few; V: TRBV11-1; J: TRBJ2-7; DNA: TGTGCCAGCAGCCCCCTCGGGGAACGTCAGGGTTTTTCGTTC; CDR3: CASSPLGERQGFSF
D: TRBD2; size: .; V: TRBV9; J: TRBJ2-2; DNA: TGTGCCAGCAGCGTCGGCGGGGGGCTGAACACCGGGGAGCTGTTTTTT; CDR3: CASSVGGGLNTGELFF
D: .; size: .; V: TRBV7-9; J: TRBJ1-1; DNA: TGTGCCAGCAGCTTAAGCGGACTTGGAGGGGAGGGAGCTTTCTTT; CDR3: CASSLSGLGGEGAFF
D: TRBD1; size: .; V: TRBV7-9; J: TRBJ1-1; DNA: TGTGCCAGCACGCGGCCCGGGACAGGCACTTCTGAAGCTTTCTTT; CDR3: CASTRPGTGTSEAFF
D: .; size: .; V: TRBV30; J: TRBJ2-3; DNA: TGTGCCTGGAGTGTAGCCGGTCAAGATACGCAGTATTTT; CDR3: CAWSVAGQDTQYF
D: .; size: .; V: TRBV25-1; J: TRBJ1-2; DNA: TGTGCCAGCAGGCAGACAGGAAACTATGGCTACACCTTC; CDR3: CASRQTGNYGYTF
D: .; size: once; V: TRBV19; J: TRBJ1-2; DNA: TGTGCCAGTAGTACAGGGTACGACTATGGCTACACCTTC; CDR3: CASSTGYDYGYTF
D: .; size: .; V: TRBV7-9; J: TRBJ1-2; DNA: TGTGCCAGCAGCTCGCCGGACAGAGCTAACTATGGCTACACCTTC; CDR3: CASSSPDRANYGYTF
D: .; size: .; V: TRBV2; J: TRBJ2-3; DNA: TGTGCCAGCGTCCCCATCGTGGGGCCGACAGATACGCAGTATTTT; CDR3: CASVPIVGPTDTQYF
D: .; size: .; V: TRBV7-6; J: TRBJ1-5; DNA: TGTGCCAGCAGCTTATGGGGGAGCAATCAGCCCCAGCATTTT; CDR3: CASSLWGSNQPQHF
D: .; size: .; V: TRBV25-1; J: TRBJ1-3; DNA: TGTGCCAGCAGTGAACGTGCCCTAAACACCATATATTTT; CDR3: CASSERALNTIYF
D: TRBD1; size: once; V: TRBV30; J: TRBJ2-7; DNA: TGTGCCTGGAGTTCCGGGACAGGGGCCTACGAGCAGTACTTC; CDR3: CAWSSGTGAYEQYF
D: TRBD1; size: .; V: TRBV18; J: TRBJ1-5; DNA: TGTGCCAGCTCCCGCGGGGGACAGGGATGGGATCAGCCCCAGCATTTT; CDR3: CASSRGGQGWDQPQHF
D: .; size: .; V: TRBV19; J: TRBJ1-4; DNA: TGTGCCACCAGGGGAAGAGAAAAACTGTTTTTT; CDR3: CATRGREKLFF
D: .; size: .; V: TRBV4-1; J: TRBJ2-3; DNA: TGCGCCAGCAGCCATGGAGAGGGGGGCGCAGATACGCAGTATTTT; CDR3: CASSHGEGGADTQYF
D: .; size: few; V: TRBV30; J: TRBJ1-5; DNA: TGTGCCTGGAGTGGACGGGGCAGCGATCAGCCCCAGCATTTT; CDR3: CAWSGRGSDQPQHF
D: .; size: .; V: TRBV5-1; J: TRBJ2-3; DNA: TGCGCCAGCAGCTTGGCGGGGGTCGGAACAGATACGCAGTATTTT; CDR3: CASSLAGVGTDTQYF
D: .; size: .; V: TRBV7-2; J: TRBJ1-2; DNA: TGTGCCAGCAGGCCGGGACGGACGAATTATGGCTACACCTTC; CDR3: CASRPGRTNYGYTF
D: .; size: .; V: TRBV30; J: TRBJ2-5; DNA: TGTGCCTGGAGTTATAACCAAGAGACCCAGTACTTC; CDR3: CAWSYNQETQYF
D: .; size: medium-sized; V: TRBV4-3; J: TRBJ2-2; DNA: TGCGCCAGCAGCCAAGATAGCTACCTCGGGGAGCTGTTTTTT; CDR3: CASSQDSYLGELFF
D: .; size: .; V: TRBV5-4; J: TRBJ2-1; DNA: TGTGCCAGCAGCGGCAGAGGCTACAATGAGCAGTTCTTC; CDR3: CASSGRGYNEQFF
D: .; size: .; V: TRBV11-2; J: TRBJ1-1; DNA: TGTGCCAGCAGCTTACACAACAGGGACACTGAAGCTTTCTTT; CDR3: CASSLHNRDTEAFF
D: .; size: .; V: TRBV5-5; J: TRBJ1-5; DNA: TGTGCCAGCAGCTTGGGCGTCCAGCCCCAGCATTTT; CDR3: CASSLGVQPQHF
D: .; size: .; V: TRBV6-5; J: TRBJ1-5; DNA: TGTGCCAGCAGGCTAATAAAAGGGCGCAATCAGCCCCAGCATTTT; CDR3: CASRLIKGRNQPQHF
D: .; size: .; V: TRBV28; J: TRBJ1-2; DNA: TGTGCCAGCAGTTTAGTTGTGGGCGATGGCTACACCTTC; CDR3: CASSLVVGDGYTF
D: .; size: once; V: TRBV30; J: TRBJ1-1; DNA: TGTGCCTGGAGTGGTGGGGCAGGGGTGAGGACTGAAGCTTTCTTT; CDR3: CAWSGGAGVRTEAFF
D: TRBD1; size: .; V: TRBV15; J: TRBJ2-7; DNA: TGTGCCACCAGCAGAGATCGTGGCAGGGGGCGCGAGCAGTACTTC; CDR3: CATSRDRGRGREQYF
D: .; size: few; V: TRBV7-9; J: TRBJ1-1; DNA: TGTGCCAGCAGCCGCGACAGTGAAGCTTTCTTT; CDR3: CASSRDSEAFF
D: .; size: .; V: TRBV27; J: TRBJ1-1; DNA: TGTGCCAGCAGTTTATATCCGGGAAACACTGAAGCTTTCTTT; CDR3: CASSLYPGNTEAFF
D: TRBD1; size: .; V: TRBV7-9; J: TRBJ1-4; DNA: TGTGCCAGCAGCGCAGGACAGGGACCAACTAATGAAAAACTGTTTTTT; CDR3: CASSAGQGPTNEKLFF
D: TRBD1; size: .; V: TRBV28; J: TRBJ2-7; DNA: TGTGCCAGCAGCCGGACAGGACCCTACGAGCAGTACTTC; CDR3: CASSRTGPYEQYF
D: .; size: .; V: TRBV15; J: TRBJ2-7; DNA: TGTGCCACCAGCAGAGCCCCCGGGGGCTGGTACGAGCAGTACTTC; CDR3: CATSRAPGGWYEQYF
D: .; size: .; V: TRBV11-2; J: TRBJ2-1; DNA: TGTGCCAGCAGCTTTATCCGGGACACATACAATGAGCAGTTCTTC; CDR3: CASSFIRDTYNEQFF
D: .; size: .; V: TRBV19; J: TRBJ1-2; DNA: TGTGCCAGTAGTACGGGACCACTTGGAGACTATGGCTACACCTTC; CDR3: CASSTGPLGDYGYTF
D: .; size: many; V: TRBV19; J: TRBJ1-1; DNA: TGTGCCAGTAGAAATGGCAGGGGTACTGAAGCTTTCTTT; CDR3: CASRNGRGTEAFF
D: .; size: .; V: TRBV5-1; J: TRBJ1-3; DNA: TGCGCCAGCAGCTTAGGAGGAACGCCTGGAAACACCATATATTTT; CDR3: CASSLGGTPGNTIYF
D: .; size: .; V: TRBV9; J: TRBJ1-4; DNA: TGTGCCAGCAGCGCTGAGGGCGCAACTAATGAAAAACTGTTTTTT; CDR3: CASSAEGATNEKLFF
D: TRBD1; size: once; V: TRBV6-6; J: TRBJ2-7; DNA: TGTGCCAGTCGGGACAGGGACCACGAGCAGTACTTC; CDR3: CASRDRDHEQYF
D: .; size: .; V: TRBV7-9; J: TRBJ1-4; DNA: TGTGCCAGCAGCTTAGGAGGACAGAAAAATGAAAAACTGTTTTTT; CDR3: CASSLGGQKNEKLFF
D: TRBD2; size: .; V: TRBV11-3; J: TRBJ2-1; DNA: TGTGCCAGCAGCTTAGCGGGGGGCAATGAGCAGTTCTTC; CDR3: CASSLAGGNEQFF